These 5 T cell receptor beta chains originate from one sample sequenced in a study of blood T cells in healthy people across ages. Through a sample-barcoded 5' primer and a J-beta primer mix, a second PCR was run for about 6 to 11 cycles. One entry per CDR3 protein results from TCRdb running MiXCR on the 5' RACE reads. The table records about a million distinct CDR3 sequences, just over 50% of them present only once. The sequencing input was blood. These receptors came from a woman aged 55-75 years in good health.

This clonotype was detected only a few times. The chain carries TRBV29-1 and TRBJ2-1, with D maybe TRBD1 (5 bases). This CDR3 contains 11 residues. Between the trimmed V and J ends, which lost 4 bases and 6 bases, there was a span of 7 bases. The germline gives CDR1 SQVTM, CDR2 ANQGSEA. CDR3 coding DNA: TGCAGCGTTGGGACATTCAATGAGCAGTTCTTC. Its translation is CSVGTFNEQFF.

The rearrangement uses TRBV12-3 or TRBV12-4 and TRBJ2-5; perhaps D is TRBD1 or TRBD2 (6 bases each). Trimming pared 6 bases from V and 2 bases from J, leaving 13 bases between. The CDR3 has 14 amino acids. The CDR3 loop is CASSHTGRQETQYF. The CDR3 DNA reads TGTGCCAGCAGCCATACAGGGAGGCAAGAGACCCAGTACTTC.

J is TRBJ2-7 and V is TRBV28; 9 nucleotides match TRBD1. J was trimmed by 3 bases and V by 4 bases; bases with no gene match: 10. The CDR3 loop spans 16 amino acids. In germline, CDR1 is MDHEN, CDR2 SYDVKM. As DNA, the CDR3 is TGTGCCAGCAGTTCCCTGGGACAGGGAGTAGACTACGAGCAGTACTTC. Translated: CASSSLGQGVDYEQYF.

V gene TRBV6-1 combines with J gene TRBJ2-1; TRBD1 matches at 9 bases. Trimming cost V 7 bases and J 7 bases; bases outside gene matches: 8. From germline, CDR1 is MNHNS and CDR2 SASEGT. This CDR3 spans 14 amino acids. The CDR3 DNA reads TGTGCCAGCATGAAGGACAGGGGTGCAAATGAGCAGTTCTTC. Translating gives CASMKDRGANEQFF.

The chain recombines TRBV2 with TRBJ2-1; weak D call: TRBD2 (6 bases). The CDR3 spans 14 residues. Trimming shortened V by 6 bases and J by 5 bases, and 14 bases separated the two germline ends. Germline assignment: CDR1 SNHLY and CDR2 FYNNEI. The CDR3 DNA follows: TGTGCCAGCAGGGGGTTGGAGGGCAACAATGAGCAGTTCTTC. It is translated as CASRGLEGNNEQFF.